A selection of T cell receptor beta chains follows, all from one sample in a study of vaccination and CD4 T cells after COVID-19. TCRdb called the PCR reads again in MiXCR, with one record for every CDR3 protein. The sample comprises a few thousand distinct CDR3 sequences, approximately 19% of which are singletons, and around 16% rests with the top ten. Which antigens these TCRs recognize remains unknown. Sample: CD4+ T cells from blood, cultured in vitro. The receptors stem from a human donor who had recovered from COVID-19. Both conserved end residues are part of each CDR3. Fields, in order: J gene, V gene, D gene, clone size, CDR3 protein, CDR3 DNA. D genes are given only for firm matches. Clone sizes are given selectively: once, few, many, or a class where the clone is expanded.

>TRBJ1-5|TRBV5-1|-|few
CASSPQGINQPQHF
TGCGCCAGCAGCCCACAGGGAATCAATCAGCCCCAGCATTTT
>TRBJ1-5|TRBV20-1|-|medium-sized
CSAGTVSGNQPQHF
TGCAGTGCCGGGACGGTATCGGGCAATCAGCCCCAGCATTTT
>TRBJ1-5|TRBV12-3/TRBV12-4|TRBD1|-
CASSQGGDQPQHF
TGTGCCAGCAGCCAGGGGGGGGATCAGCCCCAGCATTTT
>TRBJ2-3|TRBV30|TRBD2|-
CAWKRGRGTDTQYF
TGTGCCTGGAAGCGGGGGAGGGGCACAGATACGCAGTATTTT
>TRBJ1-1|TRBV6-1|-|few
CASTYLGDTEAFF
TGTGCCAGCACCTACCTCGGGGACACTGAAGCTTTCTTT
>TRBJ2-7|TRBV5-6|-|-
CASSESHGTVRLKQYF
TGTGCCAGCAGCGAGAGTCACGGGACTGTCCGTTTAAAGCAGTACTTC
>TRBJ2-5|TRBV6-5|-|-
CASSYSMTATRETQYF
TGTGCCAGCAGTTACTCGATGACAGCCACAAGGGAGACCCAGTACTTC
>TRBJ1-5|TRBV6-1|-|few
CASSEWVGNQPQHF
TGTGCCAGCAGTGAATGGGTGGGCAATCAGCCCCAGCATTTT
>TRBJ2-2|TRBV5-6|-|few
CASSLAPLAGELFF
TGTGCCAGCAGCTTGGCTCCGTTGGCCGGGGAGCTGTTTTTT
>TRBJ2-2|TRBV6-1|TRBD1|-
CASSDRQGAWTGELFF
TGTGCCAGCAGTGACCGACAGGGGGCCTGGACCGGGGAGCTGTTTTTT
>TRBJ2-7|TRBV20-1|-|few
CSARGTSYEQYF
TGCAGTGCTAGGGGGACATCCTACGAGCAGTACTTC
>TRBJ1-5|TRBV6-1|-|medium-sized
CASSEPPGFNQPQHF
TGTGCCAGCAGTGAACCCCCAGGGTTTAATCAGCCCCAGCATTTT
>TRBJ1-5|TRBV6-1|-|medium-sized
CASSKDSLGVSNQPQHF
TGTGCCAGCAGTAAGGACTCGTTGGGGGTGAGCAATCAGCCCCAGCATTTT
>TRBJ2-7|TRBV6-4|TRBD1|medium-sized
CASSEIGQGPYEQYF
TGTGCCAGCAGTGAGATAGGACAGGGACCCTACGAGCAGTACTTC
>TRBJ1-3|TRBV14|-|-
CASSAGAVASGNTIYF
TGTGCCAGCAGTGCCGGGGCAGTAGCCTCTGGAAACACCATATATTTT
>TRBJ1-1|TRBV5-6|TRBD1|-
CASSEPGTENTEAFF
TGTGCCAGCAGCGAGCCCGGGACAGAGAACACTGAAGCTTTCTTT
>TRBJ1-5|TRBV2|-|-
CASSENWAQPQHF
TGTGCCAGCAGTGAAAATTGGGCACAGCCCCAGCATTTT
>TRBJ2-6|TRBV30|-|few
CAWSVGGSGANVLTF
TGTGCCTGGAGTGTTGGGGGATCTGGGGCCAACGTCCTGACTTTC
>TRBJ1-6|TRBV10-2|TRBD1|-
CASRQGQVLKAHSPLHF
TGCGCCAGCCGACAGGGTCAAGTCCTGAAAGCCCATTCACCCCTCCACTTT
>TRBJ2-3|TRBV9|-|few
CASSSRISLGQDTQYF
TGTGCCAGCAGCTCTCGGATTAGTCTGGGTCAGGATACGCAGTATTTT
>TRBJ2-3|TRBV20-1|-|medium-sized
CSARASSAPDTQYF
TGCAGTGCTAGAGCGAGTTCGGCTCCGGATACGCAGTATTTT
>TRBJ1-2|TRBV20-1|-|-
CSASRGKGYGYTF
TGCAGTGCTAGCAGAGGGAAGGGCTATGGCTACACCTTC
>TRBJ1-1|TRBV11-1|-|-
CASSLQGGATEAFF
TGTGCCAGCAGCTTACAGGGCGGCGCCACTGAAGCTTTCTTT
>TRBJ2-1|TRBV6-1|-|-
CASSEAPGAQFF
TGTGCCAGCAGTGAAGCGCCGGGGGCACAGTTCTTC
>TRBJ2-2|TRBV10-2|-|-
CASSDISIFGNPGELFF
TGCGCCAGCAGTGACATTTCAATCTTTGGCAATCCCGGGGAGCTGTTTTTT
>TRBJ2-7|TRBV7-2|TRBD2|-
CASSRSGTSWIEQYF
TGTGCCAGCAGCCGTTCCGGGACTAGCTGGATCGAGCAGTACTTC
>TRBJ1-2|TRBV30|-|-
CAWSDARTRYGYTF
TGTGCCTGGAGCGACGCTAGGACGCGATATGGCTACACCTTC
>TRBJ2-5|TRBV5-4|TRBD2|-
CASTKSAGVGETQYF
TGTGCCAGCACCAAATCAGCGGGGGTAGGCGAGACCCAGTACTTC
>TRBJ2-1|TRBV5-8|-|-
CASSFGVAELYNEQFF
TGTGCCAGCAGCTTTGGGGTAGCGGAGCTTTACAATGAGCAGTTCTTC
>TRBJ2-3|TRBV12-3/TRBV12-4|-|medium-sized
CASSATSTDTQYF
TGTGCCAGCAGCGCTACTAGCACAGATACGCAGTATTTT